This T cell receptor (beta chain) was identified during a study of blood T cell repertoires in COVID-19. Germline V gene data show CDR1 as SGHRS and CDR2 as YFSETQ. Trimming removed 2 bases from V and 6 bases from J; junction bases left unmatched: 2. The CDR3 loop spans 15 amino acids. This clone was counted a single time. Sequenced by immunoSEQ multiplex PCR; TCRdb stores in-frame clones only, minus some. Here the sample spans tens of thousands of clones, roughly four fifths being singletons. What was sequenced was peripheral blood. The TCR originated in a man in his sixties or seventies with COVID-19, enrolled during active disease. The chain joins TRBV5-1 to TRBJ2-1; TRBD2 agrees at 13 bases. The CDR3 DNA is TGCGCCAGCAGCTTCGGGACTAGCGGGGTCAATGAGCAGTTCTTC. Protein: CASSFGTSGVNEQFF.